This T cell receptor (beta chain) was sequenced during a study of PD-L1 blockade in urothelial cancer. Study as a whole: Prior chemotherapy regimens per patient numbered 0 to 3. Specimens of blood held a median count of about 150,000 T cells.

From germline, CDR1 is SEHNR and CDR2 FQNEAQ (reference sequence). The V segment lost 3 bases and the J segment 2 bases; nucleotides outside the gene matches: 0. The CDR3 has 14 residues. This clone has only a few counts. This specimen includes other DNA sequences encoding the same CDR3. Using immunoSEQ multiplex PCR, the repertoire was profiled, and TCRdb retains in-frame clones only, with some absent. The table lists 70,000 or so clones, roughly 89% of them singletons. Patients yielded 1 to 8 samples each, pretreatment and on-treatment. The sequence derives from a man between 60 and 70 years old with urothelial cancer. This rearrangement joins TRBV7-9 to TRBJ1-2; TRBD1 matches 10 bases. The source was PBMCs, collected around atezolizumab (anti-PD-L1) treatment. The CDR3 is CASSLGQGNYGYTF. The CDR3 nucleotides read TGTGCCAGCAGCTTGGGACAGGGGAACTATGGCTACACCTTC.